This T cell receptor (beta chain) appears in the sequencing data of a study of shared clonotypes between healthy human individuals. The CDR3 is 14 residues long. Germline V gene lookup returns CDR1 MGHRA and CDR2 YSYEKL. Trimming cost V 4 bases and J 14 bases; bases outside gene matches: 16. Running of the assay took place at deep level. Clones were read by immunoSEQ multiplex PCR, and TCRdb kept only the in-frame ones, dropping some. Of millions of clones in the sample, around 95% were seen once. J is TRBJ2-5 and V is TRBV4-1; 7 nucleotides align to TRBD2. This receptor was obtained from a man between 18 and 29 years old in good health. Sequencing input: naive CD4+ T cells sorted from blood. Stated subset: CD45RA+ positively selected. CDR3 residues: CASSLREEGTRLYF. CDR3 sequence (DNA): TGCGCCAGCAGCCTTCGGGAGGAGGGGACCCGCCTATACTTC.